Shown below are 30 T cell receptor beta chains from a single sample sequenced in a study of T cell clonotyping in hematopoietic cell transplantation. TCRdb's table, derived via immunoSEQ multiplex PCR, lists solely in-frame clones and lacks some. The top ten clones hold under 30% of a sample with roughly 5,000 clones, about 90% of them seen once. The sequencing here drew on peripheral blood mononuclear cells, taken 100 days after allogeneic stem cell transplant. The receptors originated from a male patient between 65 and 85 years old who had an allogeneic stem cell transplant from an unrelated donor, so T cells may come from the graft donor. Some clones in this sample may be carry-over from other donors' samples.

The chain couples TRBV7-2 to TRBJ2-3; D is unclear. CDR3 length: 12 residues. Germline V gives CDR1 SGHTA, CDR2 FQGNSA. Trimming took 1 base from V and 9 from J, leaving 8 bases between them. The CDR3 reads CASSLDGRTQYF. In DNA, the CDR3 is TGTGCCAGCAGCTTAGATGGCAGGACGCAGTATTTT. Looking up the rest from reference TRBV7-2 and TRBJ2-3 gives the full variable domain: GAGVSQSPSNKVTEKGKDVELRCDPISGHTALYWYRQSLGQGLEFLIYFQGNSAPDKSGLPSDRFSAERTGGSVSTLTIQRTQQEDSAVYLCASSLDGRTQYFGPGTRLTVL.

J is TRBJ2-7 and V is TRBV2, with 11 positions matching TRBD2. The CDR3 extends over 15 amino acids. With 8 bases clipped from V and 4 bases from J, the junction kept 10 bases outside the gene matches. Per the germline V gene, CDR1 is SNHLY and CDR2 is FYNNEI. Written as DNA, the CDR3 is TGTGCCAGCTCTCCCTTTCTAGCGGGAGGATACGAGCAGTACTTC. Amino acid sequence: CASSPFLAGGYEQYF.

The genes are TRBV28 and TRBJ2-7; tentatively, D is TRBD2 (6 bases). V dropped 4 bases and J dropped 2 bases, with 9 bases sitting between them. CDR1 is MDHEN, CDR2 SYDVKM, per germline. This CDR3 is 13 amino acids long. In nucleotides, the CDR3 is TGTGCCAGCAGTTGGGGACTCGCCTACGAGCAGTACTTC. It encodes CASSWGLAYEQYF.

This chain links TRBV5-1 with TRBJ1-1; D is possibly TRBD1 (5 bases). The CDR3 consists of 15 residues. Trimming shortened V by 1 base and J by 5 bases, and 15 bases separated the two germline ends. Germline assignment: CDR1 SGHRS and CDR2 YFSETQ. The DNA of the CDR3 is TGCGCCAGCAGCTTGTTGTCAGGGACGGGGACTGAAGCTTTCTTT. It encodes CASSLLSGTGTEAFF.

The J gene is TRBJ2-5, the V gene TRBV7-9; no definite D call. The V gene's germline CDR1 is SEHNR and CDR2 FQNEAQ (reference sequence). V lost 5 bases to trimming and J lost 3 bases, with 13 bases between them. The CDR3 runs 14 residues. The CDR3 region is CASSIPAREETQYF. The CDR3 coding sequence is TGTGCCAGCAGCATCCCGGCAAGAGAAGAGACCCAGTACTTC.

This chain uses TRBV29-1 with TRBJ2-6; TRBD1 agrees at 7 bases. The CDR3 consists of 14 residues. Germline V gene data show CDR1 as SQVTM and CDR2 as ANQGSEA. Unmatched junction bases numbered 1, after V lost 5 bases and J lost 0 bases. The CDR3 is CSVRTGSGANVLTF. CDR3 in DNA: TGCAGCGTTAGGACAGGCTCTGGGGCCAACGTCCTGACTTTC.

V is TRBV28 and J is TRBJ1-1; no firm D call. Germline loops: CDR1 MDHEN, CDR2 SYDVKM. The CDR3 has 14 amino acids. Between the trimmed V and J ends, which lost 1 base and 6 bases, there was a span of 12 bases. The CDR3 protein is CASSLYLGFAEAFF. The CDR3 DNA reads as TGTGCCAGCAGTTTATATTTGGGTTTTGCTGAAGCTTTCTTT.

This clone was observed once. J is TRBJ1-1 and V is TRBV6-5; D unclear. The V gene lost 0 bases and the J gene lost 2 bases, with 7 bases spanning the gap. CDR1 is MNHEY, CDR2 SVGAGI, per germline. CDR3 length: 14 amino acids. The CDR3: CASSYSMANTEAFF. DNA for the CDR3: TGTGCCAGCAGTTACTCGATGGCAAACACTGAAGCTTTCTTT.

By share, this clone ranks as medium-sized (0.01 to 0.1%). This chain links TRBV28 with TRBJ2-2, with D tentatively TRBD1 (6 bases). The CDR3 has 15 residues. CDR1 is MDHEN, CDR2 SYDVKM, per germline. V was cut by 5 bases and J by 6 bases, with 16 bases left in between. CDR3 nucleotide sequence: TGTGCCAGCAGTGGGGGCTTATCCGTCGCCGGGGAGCTGTTTTTT. The encoded protein is CASSGGLSVAGELFF.

CDR3 nucleotide sequence: TGTGCCAGCAGCTTAGGACAGGGCTTGTCGTCAACTGAAGCTTTCTTT. Encoded protein: CASSLGQGLSSTEAFF. V usage is TRBV7-6 and J usage is TRBJ1-1, with 7 bases fitting TRBD1. V lost 1 base, J lost 5 bases, and 10 bases stayed unmatched. The germline V gene encodes CDR1 SGHVS and CDR2 FNYEAQ. The CDR3 is 16 amino acids. Full variable domain (outside the CDR3, taken from reference TRBV7-6 and TRBJ1-1): GAGVSQSPRYKVTKRGQDVALRCDPISGHVSLYWYRQALGQGPEFLTYFNYEAQQDKSGLPNDRFSAERPEGSISTLTIQRTEQRDSAMYRCASSLGQGLSSTEAFFGQGTRLTVV.

This clone was seen a few times. The V gene is TRBV30, the J gene TRBJ1-4; D gene unclear. The CDR3 is made up of 14 amino acids. V was shortened by 2 bases and J by 5 bases, with 12 bases between the two germline ends. From germline, CDR1 is GTSNPN and CDR2 SVGIG (reference sequence). The CDR3 DNA sequence: TGTGCCTGGAGTTGGTCCCCCTCGAATGAAAAACTGTTTTTT. Amino acid sequence: CAWSWSPSNEKLFF.

The genes are TRBV7-2 and TRBJ1-5; D ambiguous. The CDR3 extends over 14 amino acids. The V and J ends lost 4 bases and 7 bases respectively, with 14 bases between them. The germline V gene encodes CDR1 SGHTA and CDR2 FQGNSA. CDR3 protein: CASSSSRVGQPQHF. CDR3 nucleotide sequence: TGTGCCAGCAGCTCCTCAAGAGTTGGACAGCCCCAGCATTTT. The variable domain in full, completed from reference TRBV7-2 and TRBJ1-5, reads GAGVSQSPSNKVTEKGKDVELRCDPISGHTALYWYRQSLGQGLEFLIYFQGNSAPDKSGLPSDRFSAERTGGSVSTLTIQRTQQEDSAVYLCASSSSRVGQPQHFGDGTRLSIL.

The chain is built from TRBV7-2 and TRBJ2-5; no reliable D call. The CDR3 sequence is 14 residues long. The germline V gene has CDR1 SGHTA and CDR2 FQGNSA. Trimming removed 1 base at V and 4 bases at J, with 10 bases between. The CDR3 DNA follows: TGTGCCAGCAGCTTAGGTCCAAAGAGAGAGACCCAGTACTTC. It encodes CASSLGPKRETQYF.

In its sample, this clone was seen once. The chain is built from TRBV27 and TRBJ2-3; either TRBD1 or TRBD2 may fit D (5 bases each). Trimming took off 6 bases at V and 6 bases at J, with 19 bases between the two ends. The CDR3 totals 15 residues. The germline V gene has CDR1 MNHEY and CDR2 SMNVEV (reference sequence). In DNA form, the CDR3 reads TGTGCCAGCAGCCTAGGGGCGGGCTCCAGGGATACGCAGTATTTT. It yields the protein CASSLGAGSRDTQYF.

J is TRBJ1-5 and V is TRBV7-2; 8 bases agree with TRBD1. The CDR3 extends over 15 amino acids. Germline lookup yields CDR1 SGHTA and CDR2 FQGNSA. Trimming took 1 base from V and 7 from J; bases not matched to a gene: 6. CDR3 DNA: TGTGCCAGCAGCTTAGACAGGGGGATGGACCAGCCCCAGCATTTT. Amino acid sequence: CASSLDRGMDQPQHF.

Worth noting for this clone: The junction departs from the called germline gene at one end, perhaps through a read error. The chain combines TRBV2 with TRBJ2-7, with TRBD2 as a possible D gene (6 bases). Germline values: CDR1 SNHLY, CDR2 FYNNEI. This CDR3 spans 14 amino acids. CDR3 residues: CASSGGLDSSEQYF. The CDR3 DNA reads as TGTGCCAGCAGTGGGGGACTGGATTCCTCCGAGCAGTACTTC.

There are a few counts of this clone. The rearrangement joins TRBV19 to TRBJ2-7; D unresolved. CDR3 length equals 12 residues. The V gene's germline CDR1 is LNHDA and CDR2 SQIVND (reference sequence). Trimming pared 8 bases from V and 2 bases from J, leaving 10 bases between. DNA for the CDR3: TGTGCCAGTTCGGATAATACCTACGAGCAGTACTTC. Translating it yields CASSDNTYEQYF. The full variable domain, with the rest looked up from reference TRBV19 and TRBJ2-7, is DGGITQSPKYLFRKEGQNVTLSCEQNLNHDAMYWYRQDPGQGLRLIYYSQIVNDFQKGDIAEGYSVSREKKESFPLTVTSAQKNPTAFYLCASSDNTYEQYFGPGTRLTVT.

This chain links TRBV6-1 with TRBJ1-5; 8 bases align to TRBD1. J was trimmed by 4 bases and V by 3 bases; bases with no gene match: 14. This CDR3 is 18 amino acids long. CDR1 and CDR2 (germline): MNHNS, SASEGT. The CDR3: CASSEVRLRQGLNQPQHF. CDR3 sequence (DNA): TGTGCCAGCAGTGAGGTCCGTCTCCGACAGGGGTTGAATCAGCCCCAGCATTTT.

This clone was counted only a few times. The chain combines TRBV11-2 with TRBJ1-5; 9 bases are a match to TRBD1. V trimming: 1 base; J trimming: 4 bases; junction bases outside the gene matches: 2. Germline V CDR1 and CDR2: SGHAT, FQNNGV. The CDR3 is made up of 15 amino acids. The CDR3 nucleotides read TGTGCCAGCAGCTTAGGGGGGACAGGGAATCAGCCCCAGCATTTT. The encoded protein is CASSLGGTGNQPQHF.

The genes are TRBV6-5 and TRBJ1-5; D is ambiguous. CDR3 length equals 16 residues. Germline CDR1 MNHEY, CDR2 SVGAGI. With 4 bases removed from V and 2 bases from J, the gap between germline ends came to 15 bases. Written as DNA, the CDR3 is TGTGCCAGCAGTTCCCGCCCCTACCCCCGCAATCAGCCCCAGCATTTT. Translating it yields CASSSRPYPRNQPQHF.

The V gene is TRBV7-3, the J gene TRBJ2-2; D call uncertain. Per the germline V gene, CDR1 is SGHTA and CDR2 is FQGTGA. Between the trimmed V and J ends, which lost 4 bases and 4 bases, there was a span of 13 bases. CDR3 length equals 15 residues. The CDR3 sequence is CASSSESRTTGELFF. The DNA of the CDR3 is TGTGCCAGCAGCTCAGAGTCCCGGACCACCGGGGAGCTGTTTTTT. Filled out from reference TRBV7-3 and TRBJ2-2, the complete variable domain reads GAGVSQTPSNKVTEKGKYVELRCDPISGHTALYWYRQSLGQGPEFLIYFQGTGAADDSGLPNDRFFAVRPEGSVSTLKIQRTERGDSAVYLCASSSESRTTGELFFGEGSRLTVL.

This chain joins TRBV6-6 and TRBJ1-3, with a tentative D call TRBD1 (5 bases). CDR3 length: 15 residues. Germline assignment: CDR1 MNHNY and CDR2 SVGAGI (reference sequence). The V and J ends lost 5 bases and 4 bases respectively, with 15 bases between them. As DNA, the CDR3 is TGTGCCAGCAGTCCGCTCAGGGACTCCGGAAACACCATATATTTT. This gives the protein CASSPLRDSGNTIYF.

The rearrangement uses TRBV6-5 and TRBJ2-7; TRBD1 matches 9 bases. Germline CDR1 is MNHEY and CDR2 is SVGAGI. With V trimmed by 2 bases and J by 0 bases, 2 bases remained unmatched. CDR3 size: 15 residues. The CDR3 sequence: CASSYGQGPSYEQYF. CDR3 DNA: TGTGCCAGCAGTTACGGACAGGGGCCCTCCTACGAGCAGTACTTC.

This chain links TRBV7-6 with TRBJ1-5; D remains ambiguous. This CDR3 has 14 residues. Per the germline V gene, CDR1 is SGHVS and CDR2 is FNYEAQ. Trimming cost V 2 bases and J 6 bases, with 11 bases left between them. CDR3 bases: TGTGCCAGCAGCTTATTCCCGGGCGGTCAGCCCCAGCATTTT. This encodes CASSLFPGGQPQHF.

By share, this clone ranks as large. This sequence joins TRBV15 and TRBJ1-5, with 11 bases matching TRBD1. The CDR3 runs to 14 residues. The junction had 2 bases not matched to a gene; V was cut back by 5 bases and J by 5 bases. CDR1 is LNHNV and CDR2 is YYDKDF in the germline V gene (reference sequence). The CDR3 protein is CATSQGQGDQPQHF. DNA for the CDR3: TGTGCCACCAGCCAGGGACAGGGGGATCAGCCCCAGCATTTT.

This chain links TRBV29-1 with TRBJ2-3, with D possibly being TRBD1 (6 bases). The CDR3 has 16 amino acids. Germline V gives CDR1 SQVTM, CDR2 ANQGSEA. Trimming took off 7 bases at V and 0 bases at J, with 20 bases between the two ends. Written as DNA, the CDR3 is TGCAGCGCCGATTCCGGGACAACAAGGAGCACAGATACGCAGTATTTT. The encoded protein is CSADSGTTRSTDTQYF.

V is TRBV5-5 and J is TRBJ1-2; the D gene is possibly TRBD1 (5 bases). Germline V lookup: CDR1 SGHKS, CDR2 YYEKEE (reference sequence). This CDR3 is 13 amino acids long. V gave up 4 bases and J gave up 9 bases, with 16 bases separating them. For the CDR3, the DNA is TGTGCCAGCAGCCAGGGACGGATGGGTAGCTACACCTTC. Translated, it gives CASSQGRMGSYTF.

A note on this clone: The identical CDR3 is also encoded by other nucleotide sequences in the sample. V gene TRBV9 combines with J gene TRBJ2-7; D might be TRBD1 or TRBD2, each matching 6 bases. Germline CDR1 SGDLS, CDR2 YYNGEE. V was shortened by 0 bases and J by 0 bases, with 13 bases between the two germline ends. CDR3 length equals 16 residues. The CDR3 DNA reads as TGTGCCAGCAGCGTAGGAATAGGGGGGAGCTCCTACGAGCAGTACTTC. It codes for CASSVGIGGSSYEQYF.

This clone is labeled large. V is TRBV5-6 and J is TRBJ1-2; TRBD1 aligns across 11 bases. Germline values: CDR1 SGHDT, CDR2 YYEEEE. With V trimmed by 4 bases and J by 8 bases, 4 bases remained unmatched. This CDR3 has 13 amino acids. The CDR3 coding sequence is TGTGCCAGCAGCGGACAGGGGGCCTACGGCTACACCTTC. The encoded protein is CASSGQGAYGYTF.

The chain employs TRBV28 and TRBJ2-5; D may be TRBD2 (5 bases). The V and J ends lost 6 bases and 5 bases respectively, with 19 bases between them. CDR1 MDHEN and CDR2 SYDVKM come from the germline V gene. The CDR3 sequence is 15 residues long. CDR3 in amino acids: CASSLYMGAGETQYF. CDR3 DNA sequence: TGTGCCAGCAGCCTCTATATGGGAGCTGGGGAGACCCAGTACTTC.